Sequencing of this TCR beta chain was carried out in a study of T cell responses to AZD1222 COVID-19 vaccine. V was clipped by 2 bases and J by 2 bases; unmatched bases: 7. The CDR3 is 16 amino acids. CDR1 and CDR2 from the germline V gene are SGHTA and FQGTGA. Produced via immunoSEQ multiplex PCR; TCRdb's table is partial and in-frame only. The sample consists of 95,000 to 150,000 clones, about nine tenths of them appearing once. This clone turned up a few times. V gene TRBV7-3 combines with J gene TRBJ2-3; 7 bases fit TRBD2. The source is an adult who received the AZD1222 COVID-19 vaccine. This specimen consisted of peripheral blood, obtained 28 days after the second AZD1222 dose. The CDR3 reads CASSLAGAGVTDTQYF. CDR3 DNA sequence: TGTGCCAGCAGCTTAGCCGGGGCGGGGGTCACAGATACGCAGTATTTT.